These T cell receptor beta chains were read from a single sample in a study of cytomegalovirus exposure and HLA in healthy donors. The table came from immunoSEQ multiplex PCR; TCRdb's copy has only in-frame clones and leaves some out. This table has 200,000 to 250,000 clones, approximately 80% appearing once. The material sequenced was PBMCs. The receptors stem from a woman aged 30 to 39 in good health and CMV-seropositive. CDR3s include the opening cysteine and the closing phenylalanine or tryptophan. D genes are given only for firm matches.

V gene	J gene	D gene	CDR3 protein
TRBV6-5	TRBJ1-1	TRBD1	CASSPQGYTEAFF
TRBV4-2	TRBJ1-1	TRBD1	CASSQGDRGGYTEAFF
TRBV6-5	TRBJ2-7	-	CASSRGTFDPYEQYF
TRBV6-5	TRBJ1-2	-	CASSRELSGNYGYTF
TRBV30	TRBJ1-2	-	CACRDGNYGYTF
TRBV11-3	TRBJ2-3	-	CASSLYEGKTQYF
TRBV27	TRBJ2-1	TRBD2	CASSLGGSSYNEQFF
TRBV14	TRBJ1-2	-	CASSHLNDVYGYTF
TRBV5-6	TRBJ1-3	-	CASSLVVGTARNSGNTIYF
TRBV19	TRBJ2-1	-	CASSIGAVDNEQFF
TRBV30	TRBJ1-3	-	CAWSPFGGRGNTIYF
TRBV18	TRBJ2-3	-	CASSPPSIDTQYF
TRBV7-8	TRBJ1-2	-	CASSFGGYGYTF
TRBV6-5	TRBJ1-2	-	CASSPATGAYGYTF
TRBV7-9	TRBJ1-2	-	CASSPALSIANYGYTF
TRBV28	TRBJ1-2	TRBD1	CASSQQIQGDYGYTF
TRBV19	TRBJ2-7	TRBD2	CASRLTSVSYEQYF
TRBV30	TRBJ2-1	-	CAWSVMSSSYNEQFF
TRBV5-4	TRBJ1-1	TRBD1	CASSQGGQGSNTEAFF
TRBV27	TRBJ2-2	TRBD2	CASTSSGRVPTGELFF
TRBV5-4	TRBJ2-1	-	CASSLTPFDYNEQFF
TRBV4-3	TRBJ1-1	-	CASSQTGNTEAFF
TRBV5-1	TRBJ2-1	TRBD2	CASSLELAGYNEQFF
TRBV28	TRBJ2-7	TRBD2	CASSLYPGEGRYEQYF
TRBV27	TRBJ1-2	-	CASSPKSPFYGYTF
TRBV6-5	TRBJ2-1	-	CASSRTGEQFF